The 9 T cell receptor beta chains below come from one sample, sequenced in a study of identical twins. TCRdb re-derived calls from the 5' RACE reads in MiXCR, one entry per CDR3 protein. The sample consists of hundreds of thousands of distinct CDR3 sequences, 20% to 30% of them appearing once. This same sample was also taken into another study, of T cells expressing NK-cell markers.

What was sequenced was CD4+ T cells sorted from blood. The receptors were gathered from a woman in her late teens or twenties in good health.

The sample holds a few counts of this clonotype. The CDR3 reads CASSFFVENTGELFF. Here the CDR3 DNA reads TGTGCCAGCAGTTTTTTTGTCGAGAACACCGGGGAGCTGTTTTTT. The chain joins TRBV12-3 or TRBV12-4 to TRBJ2-2, with unresolved D. Trimming cost V 3 bases and J 1 base, with 9 bases left between them. The CDR3 loop spans 15 amino acids.

The chain links TRBV15 to TRBJ1-1; D call uncertain. Trimming shortened V by 5 bases and J by 7 bases, and 11 bases separated the two germline ends. The CDR3 is 12 amino acids. Germline V gene sequence: CDR1 LNHNV, CDR2 YYDKDF (reference sequence). The CDR3 loop is CATSGFAGEAFF. The DNA of the CDR3 is TGTGCCACCAGCGGCTTCGCCGGTGAAGCTTTCTTT.

V gene TRBV9 combines with J gene TRBJ1-5; 7 positions match TRBD1. The trim removed 3 bases at V and 4 bases at J, leaving 7 bases unmatched. CDR1 is SGDLS, CDR2 YYNGEE, per germline. This CDR3 comprises 15 residues. CDR3 sequence reads: CASSESGTVNQPQHF. The CDR3 DNA follows: TGTGCCAGCAGCGAATCCGGGACAGTTAATCAGCCCCAGCATTTT.

The V call is TRBV14, the J call TRBJ2-1, with D possibly being TRBD1 or TRBD2 (5 bases each). The CDR3 covers 15 residues. V lost 7 bases to trimming and J lost 2 bases, with 15 bases between them. Germline lookup yields CDR1 SGHDN and CDR2 FVKESK. In nucleotides, the CDR3 is TGTGCCAGCATGCGCTCGGGACGGCCCTACAATGAGCAGTTCTTC. It encodes CASMRSGRPYNEQFF.

The chain links TRBV28 to TRBJ2-7; 9 nucleotides align to TRBD1. This CDR3 has 14 residues. Germline V gives CDR1 MDHEN, CDR2 SYDVKM. The J segment lost 5 bases and the V segment lost 4 bases, leaving 6 bases of the junction unmatched. The CDR3 reads CASSSGTGKHEQYF. The CDR3 nucleotides are TGTGCCAGCAGTTCCGGGACAGGGAAGCACGAGCAGTACTTC.

This clonotype showed up just a few times. This chain connects TRBV14 to TRBJ2-7; unclear D gene. Trimming took 2 bases from V and 3 from J, leaving 11 bases between them. Germline loops: CDR1 SGHDN, CDR2 FVKESK. This CDR3 spans 14 amino acids. CDR3 sequence (DNA): TGTGCCAGCAGCCAACCCGGCAGCTTCTACGAGCAGTACTTC. Translated: CASSQPGSFYEQYF.

The rearrangement links TRBV5-5 to TRBJ2-7; D unclear. Germline-derived CDR1 and CDR2 are SGHKS and YYEKEE (reference sequence). The germline V and J ends were trimmed by 4 bases and 7 bases, with 12 bases remaining between them. This CDR3 has 12 residues. CDR3 coding DNA: TGTGCCAGCAGCGCCCGGGCGCAAGAGCAGTACTTC. Protein: CASSARAQEQYF.

J is TRBJ2-1 and V is TRBV9, with D hard to call. The V end lost 7 bases, the J end lost 0 bases, and 11 bases lay between the germline ends. This CDR3 is 14 amino acids long. Germline CDR1 SGDLS, CDR2 YYNGEE. The CDR3 region is CASSGASSYNEQFF. The CDR3 DNA reads as TGTGCCAGCTCCGGCGCGAGCTCCTACAATGAGCAGTTCTTC.

Only a few counts were recorded for this clonotype. The CDR3: CASSQDVGPETQYF. The CDR3 DNA sequence: TGCGCCAGCAGCCAAGATGTTGGGCCAGAGACCCAGTACTTC. The rearrangement joins TRBV4-3 to TRBJ2-5; D remains unclear. V was trimmed by 0 bases and J by 4 bases, leaving 9 bases between them. The CDR3 covers 14 residues. The germline gives CDR1 LGHNA, CDR2 YSLEER.